Listed below are T cell receptor beta chains from one sample, sequenced in a study of shared clonotypes between healthy human individuals. Some clones are missing from TCRdb's copy, which holds only in-frame ones; the method was immunoSEQ multiplex PCR. The data show over 400,000 clones, approximately 95% seen once. The sample was naive CD4+ T cells sorted from blood. The receptors here all came from a woman under 40 in good health. Both conserved end residues are part of each CDR3. The D gene is left open where the match is weak. Clone size is given for some rows only: seen once, a few or many times, or a class if the clone is expanded.

- | TRBJ1-4 | - | TRBV2 | TGTGCCAGCAGTGACCCACAGGGAACTAATGAAAAACTGTTTTTT | CASSDPQGTNEKLFF
- | TRBJ1-5 | - | TRBV4-1 | TGCGCCAGCAGCCCCCTCGGTGGGAGTAATCAGCCCCAGCATTTT | CASSPLGGSNQPQHF
TRBD2 | TRBJ2-3 | - | TRBV7-9 | TGTGCCAGCAGTTCCGGACTAGCGGGAGGGCCGAATACGCAGTATTTT | CASSSGLAGGPNTQYF
TRBD1 | TRBJ2-7 | - | TRBV27 | TGTGCCAGCAGCCCTAGTCCCGGGACAGGGAACGAGCAGTACTTC | CASSPSPGTGNEQYF
- | TRBJ1-5 | - | TRBV6-1 | TGTGCCAGCAGTGAGTGGGAGAATCAGCCCCAGCATTTT | CASSEWENQPQHF
TRBD1 | TRBJ2-7 | - | TRBV10-3 | TGTGCCATCAGTGGTGGGACAGGGGTTTATGAGCAGTACTTC | CAISGGTGVYEQYF
- | TRBJ1-5 | few | TRBV28 | TGTGCCAGCAGTCCGGAACTAAGGCAGCCCCAGCATTTT | CASSPELRQPQHF
- | TRBJ2-7 | - | TRBV5-1 | TGCGCCGTGAGACAGACTTTCTACGAGCAGTACTTC | CAVRQTFYEQYF
- | TRBJ2-5 | - | TRBV29-1 | TGCAGCGTAGCGACAGGCGAGTGGGAGACCCAGTACTTC | CSVATGEWETQYF
- | TRBJ2-1 | - | TRBV29-1 | TGCAGCGTTCCCTATTCGGGGGTCCTCTACAATGAGCAGTTCTTC | CSVPYSGVLYNEQFF
TRBD2 | TRBJ2-7 | - | TRBV6-1 | TGTGCCAGCAGTGAGCTAGCGGACACCTACGAGCAGTACTTC | CASSELADTYEQYF
- | TRBJ2-3 | - | TRBV6-4 | TGTGCCAGCAGTGAACTAGGTGGAGATACGCAGTATTTT | CASSELGGDTQYF
TRBD2 | TRBJ2-1 | - | TRBV11-3 | TGTGCCAGCAGCTTTAGCGGGAGAAGAGTCGATGAGCAGTTCTTC | CASSFSGRRVDEQFF
TRBD2 | TRBJ2-1 | - | TRBV29-1 | TGCAGCGTTGCCGGGACTAGCGCCTACAATGAGCAGTTCTTC | CSVAGTSAYNEQFF
- | TRBJ1-4 | - | TRBV5-5 | TGTGCCAGCAGCTTAGGTGCAAACCATGAAAAACTGTTTTTT | CASSLGANHEKLFF
TRBD2 | TRBJ2-7 | - | TRBV18 | TGTGCCAGCTCACCCGTACTAGCGGATAGCTCCTACGAGCAGTACTTC | CASSPVLADSSYEQYF
- | TRBJ1-6 | once | TRBV7-8 | TGTGCCAGCAGCTTAGAGCCAGGGAAAAATTCACCCCTCCACTTT | CASSLEPGKNSPLHF
- | TRBJ2-3 | once | TRBV7-9 | TGTGCCAGCAGCCCCCGCAGTAGCACAGATACGCAGTATTTT | CASSPRSSTDTQYF
- | TRBJ2-7 | - | TRBV4-1 | TGCGCCAGCAGCCATCGGGCCCGTGGGGGGACCTACGAGCAGTACTTC | CASSHRARGGTYEQYF
- | TRBJ2-3 | - | TRBV30 | TGTGCCTGGAGTTTCTCGGATCGGACTAGCACAGATACGCAGTATTTT | CAWSFSDRTSTDTQYF
TRBD1 | TRBJ2-6 | - | TRBV5-4 | TGTGCCAGCAGCTTGGCCGCCACAGGGGTCTCTGGGGCCAACGTCCTGACTTTC | CASSLAATGVSGANVLTF
- | TRBJ1-4 | - | TRBV19 | TGTGCCACCCACCCCGCCGGGGGAGGGTGGCTGTTTTTT | CATHPAGGGWLFF
TRBD2 | TRBJ2-1 | - | TRBV2 | TGTGCCAGCAGTGGCCTCTCCCCTCAGCGGGAGCTCTTC | CASSGLSPQRELF
TRBD2 | TRBJ2-2 | - | TRBV5-1 | TGCGCCAGCAGCTTGGAGACTAGCCAGGGTTTCGGGGAGCTGTTTTTT | CASSLETSQGFGELFF
TRBD2 | TRBJ2-7 | - | TRBV29-1 | TGCAGCGGCACAGCGGGAGGGCCCCCCTACGAGCAGTACTTC | CSGTAGGPPYEQYF
- | TRBJ2-7 | - | TRBV30 | TGTGCCTGGAGTGTACGCGGCTTTAGGGACGAGCAGTACTTC | CAWSVRGFRDEQYF
- | TRBJ2-1 | - | TRBV19 | TGTGCCAGTAGTATACAGGGCAGGCCCCCTGGAATACCGTTCTTC | CASSIQGRPPGIPFF
TRBD1 | TRBJ1-2 | few | TRBV28 | TGTGCCAGCAGTGCGACAGGGAATTATGGCTACACCTTC | CASSATGNYGYTF
- | TRBJ2-7 | - | TRBV28 | TGTGCCAGCATCCCTCTGGGGTCGGAATCCTACGAGCAGTACTTC | CASIPLGSESYEQYF
TRBD2 | TRBJ2-3 | once | TRBV4-1 | TGCGCCAGCAGCCAAGATTTCGGGAGGGGCGTGGATACGCAGTATTTT | CASSQDFGRGVDTQYF
- | TRBJ1-3 | - | TRBV19 | TGTGCCAGTATGGGAGGCCGCCGTTCCTCTGGAAACACCATATATTTT | CASMGGRRSSGNTIYF
- | TRBJ1-5 | - | TRBV5-1 | TGCGCCAGCAGCTTGGGGGCCTCCGGCAGCAATCAGCCCCAGCATTTT | CASSLGASGSNQPQHF
- | TRBJ1-3 | - | TRBV28 | TGTGCCAGCAGTTTAGGTTCCGGCCCTACGGTCGGAAACACCATATATTTT | CASSLGSGPTVGNTIYF
TRBD1 | TRBJ2-5 | - | TRBV28 | TGTGCCAGCAGTATCGACAGGGAACGAGAGGCCCAGTACTTC | CASSIDREREAQYF
- | TRBJ1-4 | - | TRBV5-1 | TGCGCCAGCAGCTTGGGTGTATCTAATGAAAAACTGTTTTTT | CASSLGVSNEKLFF
- | TRBJ2-4 | - | TRBV29-1 | TGCAGCGCTGGCGTGGGTTCTGCCAAAAACATTCAGTACTTC | CSAGVGSAKNIQYF
- | TRBJ2-1 | - | TRBV10-2 | TGCGCCAGCAGTGAATTTGGAGGGCCGAACTCTCACAATGAGCAGTTCTTC | CASSEFGGPNSHNEQFF
TRBD2 | TRBJ2-7 | - | TRBV28 | TGTGCCAGTGGGTCCCTAGCGGACCAGCCTCCCTACGAGCAGTACTTC | CASGSLADQPPYEQYF
TRBD2 | TRBJ2-5 | - | TRBV10-3 | TGTGCCATCAGTAGCGGGGCCGCCAAGGAGACCCAGTACTTC | CAISSGAAKETQYF
- | TRBJ2-7 | few | TRBV7-2 | TGTGCCAGCAGCAGCTTGACCTACGAGCAGTACTTC | CASSSLTYEQYF
TRBD2 | TRBJ2-7 | - | TRBV9 | TGTGCCAGCAGCCAGACTCAGGTCTCTAGCGGGAGTCCCTACGAGCAGTACTTC | CASSQTQVSSGSPYEQYF
TRBD1 | TRBJ2-5 | - | TRBV6-1 | TGTGCCAGCAGTGACTGGACAGGGCACGGGACCCAGTACTTC | CASSDWTGHGTQYF
- | TRBJ2-1 | - | TRBV9 | TGTGCCAGCAGGGCCCGGGCCAATGAGCAGTTCTTC | CASRARANEQFF
- | TRBJ2-7 | - | TRBV5-1 | TGCGCCAGCAGCTTGTATGGGTCAGGCGAGCAGTACTTC | CASSLYGSGEQYF
- | TRBJ2-5 | - | TRBV5-6 | TGTGCCAGCAGCTTGGGGACACCCGCGGTGACCCAGTACTTC | CASSLGTPAVTQYF
- | TRBJ2-4 | - | TRBV28 | TGTGCCAGCAGTCCCAGAGGGAGCTCAGCCAAAAACATTCAGTACTTC | CASSPRGSSAKNIQYF
- | TRBJ2-3 | - | TRBV5-1 | TGCGCCAGCAGCTTGGTGGGCAGGGGAGATACGCAGTATTTT | CASSLVGRGDTQYF
- | TRBJ2-7 | - | TRBV27 | TGTGCCAGCAGTTTCAACCTGGGCTACGAGCAGTACTTC | CASSFNLGYEQYF
- | TRBJ2-7 | once | TRBV4-1 | TGCGCCAGCAGCCAACCCGCAACGGACCCTTCCTACGAGCAGTACTTC | CASSQPATDPSYEQYF
- | TRBJ2-1 | - | TRBV7-9 | TGTGCCAGCAGCTGGGCACTGGGCGCCTACAATGAGCAGTTCTTC | CASSWALGAYNEQFF
TRBD1 | TRBJ2-7 | - | TRBV28 | TGTGCCAGCAGCCCGGACAGGTTGGGGATGATTTCCTACGAGCAGTACTTC | CASSPDRLGMISYEQYF
TRBD2 | TRBJ2-7 | - | TRBV7-9 | TGTGCCAGCAGCGCTAGCGGGAAGGTCGAGCAGTACTTC | CASSASGKVEQYF
TRBD1 | TRBJ1-1 | once | TRBV11-2 | TGTGCCAGCAGCACACACTACAGGGGGCGCATGAACACTGAAGCTTTCTTT | CASSTHYRGRMNTEAFF
- | TRBJ2-3 | once | TRBV27 | TGTGCCAGCAGACGTACAGATACGCAGTATTTT | CASRRTDTQYF
- | TRBJ1-2 | - | TRBV6-1 | TGTGCCAGCAGGCCGATTGCCCCGCGGGGCTACACCTTC | CASRPIAPRGYTF
- | TRBJ1-5 | once | TRBV7-9 | TGTGCCAGCAGCCACGACGTTGGGCCCCAGCATTTT | CASSHDVGPQHF
TRBD2 | TRBJ2-7 | - | TRBV28 | TGTGCCAGCAGTCCGAGTCTGGGGCTAGCGGGGTCCTACGAGCAGTACTTC | CASSPSLGLAGSYEQYF